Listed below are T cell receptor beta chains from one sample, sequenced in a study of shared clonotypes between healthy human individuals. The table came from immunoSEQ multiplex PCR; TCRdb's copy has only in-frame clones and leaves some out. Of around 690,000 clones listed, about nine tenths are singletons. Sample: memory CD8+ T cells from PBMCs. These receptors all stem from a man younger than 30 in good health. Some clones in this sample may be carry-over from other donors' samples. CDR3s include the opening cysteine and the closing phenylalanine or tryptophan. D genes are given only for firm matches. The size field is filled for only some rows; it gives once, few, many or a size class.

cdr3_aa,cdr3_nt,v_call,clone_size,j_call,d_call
CASSVGIFYEQYF,TGTGCCAGCAGCGTCGGAATCTTCTACGAGCAGTACTTC,TRBV9,few,TRBJ2-7,NA
CASSLVPGGWTEAFF,TGTGCCAGCAGCTTAGTTCCAGGAGGATGGACTGAAGCTTTCTTT,TRBV11-2,NA,TRBJ1-1,NA
CASSYGALPNYGYTF,TGTGCCAGCAGCTATGGAGCCCTTCCTAACTATGGCTACACCTTC,TRBV7-9,NA,TRBJ1-2,NA
CASSTTPWAGVKLFF,TGTGCCAGTAGTACCACCCCGTGGGCAGGGGTAAAACTGTTTTTT,TRBV19,NA,TRBJ1-4,NA
CASSPLLSDSLYEQYF,TGTGCCAGCAGTCCCCTTTTATCTGACAGCCTTTACGAGCAGTACTTC,TRBV7-6,NA,TRBJ2-7,NA
CASAQGRDTEAFF,TGTGCTAGTGCCCAGGGGAGGGACACTGAAGCTTTCTTT,TRBV12-5,NA,TRBJ1-1,NA
CASSLNPGNTEAFF,TGCGCCAGCAGCTTGAATCCTGGGAATACTGAAGCTTTCTTT,TRBV5-1,NA,TRBJ1-1,NA
CASRGQGGTLEQNQPQHF,TGTGCCAGTAGAGGACAGGGGGGGACCCTCGAGCAAAATCAGCCCCAGCATTTT,TRBV19,NA,TRBJ1-5,TRBD1
CASSVVVGDEQYF,TGTGCCAGCAGCGTAGTGGTAGGGGACGAGCAGTACTTC,TRBV9,NA,TRBJ2-7,NA
CASSLWERTYEQYF,TGTGCCAGCAGCTTGTGGGAGAGAACCTACGAGCAGTACTTC,TRBV11-2,NA,TRBJ2-7,NA
CASSLGGAFQAFF,TGTGCCAGCAGCTTGGGAGGGGCGTTTCAAGCTTTCTTT,TRBV5-6,NA,TRBJ1-1,NA
CASRPGQRKSSYNEQFF,TGTGCCAGCAGGCCCGGACAGAGAAAGAGCTCCTACAATGAGCAGTTCTTC,TRBV28,NA,TRBJ2-1,NA
CSVVGTRYEQYF,TGCAGCGTTGTGGGGACCCGCTACGAGCAGTACTTC,TRBV29-1,NA,TRBJ2-7,NA
CASKIVGLGLAGPSYEQYF,TGTGCCAGCAAAATAGTGGGGCTAGGGTTAGCGGGACCTTCCTACGAGCAGTACTTC,TRBV2,NA,TRBJ2-7,TRBD2
CASSLALADSDFFNEQFF,TGTGCCAGCAGCCTCGCATTAGCGGACTCCGATTTTTTCAATGAGCAGTTCTTC,TRBV7-8,NA,TRBJ2-1,NA
CASSQGDGSYEQYF,TGTGCCAGCAGCCAGGGGGACGGCTCCTACGAGCAGTACTTC,TRBV4-2,NA,TRBJ2-7,NA
CASSQSRGRIGGTEAFF,TGCGCCAGCAGCCAGTCGAGGGGGAGAATAGGGGGTACTGAAGCTTTCTTT,TRBV4-3,NA,TRBJ1-1,NA
CASSQPGGGISKNIQYF,TGTGCCAGCAGCCAACCGGGGGGCGGCATATCCAAAAACATTCAGTACTTC,TRBV4-2,NA,TRBJ2-4,NA
CASSYGPPGEPQHF,TGTGCCAGCAGCTACGGGCCTCCCGGGGAGCCCCAGCATTTT,TRBV13,few,TRBJ1-5,NA
CASSFDRGSVEAFF,TGTGCCAGCAGTTTTGACAGGGGTTCGGTTGAAGCTTTCTTT,TRBV6-5,NA,TRBJ1-1,TRBD1
CASSLLGGYEQYF,TGTGCCAGCAGTTTACTTGGGGGTTACGAGCAGTACTTC,TRBV27,NA,TRBJ2-7,NA
CASTVRGYNQPQHF,TGTGCCAGCACTGTCCGGGGTTACAATCAGCCCCAGCATTTT,TRBV19,NA,TRBJ1-5,NA
CASSLFSGVQPQHF,TGCGCCAGCAGCTTGTTCTCAGGGGTTCAGCCCCAGCATTTT,TRBV5-1,NA,TRBJ1-5,NA
CASSPGTSGSYNEQFF,TGTGCCAGCAGTCCCGGGACTAGCGGGAGTTACAATGAGCAGTTCTTC,TRBV7-9,NA,TRBJ2-1,TRBD2
CASSLQGSSTEQYF,TGCGCCAGCAGTTTACAGGGGTCCTCCACCGAGCAGTACTTC,TRBV10-2,once,TRBJ2-7,TRBD1
CASSQDVAGSQPQHF,TGCGCCAGCAGCCAAGATGTTGCAGGGAGTCAGCCCCAGCATTTT,TRBV4-1,NA,TRBJ1-5,NA
CASTKTPGERTQYF,TGTGCCAGTACTAAAACGCCGGGGGAGCGGACCCAGTACTTC,TRBV19,NA,TRBJ2-5,NA
CASSLLGGQYEQYF,TGCGCCAGCAGCTTGCTGGGGGGACAGTACGAGCAGTACTTC,TRBV5-1,NA,TRBJ2-7,NA
CSAGHGYEQYF,TGCAGTGCTGGACATGGCTACGAGCAGTACTTC,TRBV20-1,NA,TRBJ2-7,NA
CASSQERRYEQYF,TGTGCCAGCAGCCAAGAGAGGCGCTACGAGCAGTACTTC,TRBV14,once,TRBJ2-7,NA
CASSSGSEAFF,TGTGCCAGCAGCTCAGGAAGTGAAGCTTTCTTT,TRBV13,NA,TRBJ1-1,NA
CSVYTSYEQYF,TGCAGCGTTTACACCTCCTACGAGCAGTACTTC,TRBV29-1,NA,TRBJ2-7,NA
CASSPRTYTYEQYF,TGTGCCAGCAGTCCACGGACGTATACCTACGAGCAGTACTTC,TRBV28,NA,TRBJ2-7,NA
CASSRVWADTQYF,TGTGCCAGCAGTCGCGTGTGGGCAGATACGCAGTATTTT,TRBV27,NA,TRBJ2-3,NA
CASSLFTDTQYF,TGTGCCAGCAGCTTATTTACAGATACGCAGTATTTT,TRBV7-9,NA,TRBJ2-3,NA
CASHRQGSYEQYF,TGTGCCAGCCATCGACAGGGCTCCTACGAGCAGTACTTC,TRBV19,NA,TRBJ2-7,TRBD1
CASSQGAAVGYEQYF,TGCGCCAGCAGCCAAGGGGCGGCCGTGGGCTACGAGCAGTACTTC,TRBV4-3,NA,TRBJ2-7,NA
CASSRSGSGYEQYF,TGTGCCAGCAGTAGGAGCGGGAGTGGGTACGAGCAGTACTTC,TRBV28,NA,TRBJ2-7,TRBD2
CASSPSPDLSAPRSYEQYF,TGTGCCAGCAGCCCCAGCCCAGACCTCTCCGCGCCCCGGTCCTACGAGCAGTACTTC,TRBV7-8,NA,TRBJ2-7,NA
CASSLTPGPYGYTF,TGCGCCAGCAGCCTCACTCCAGGGCCCTATGGCTACACCTTC,TRBV4-1,NA,TRBJ1-2,NA
CASSPSTDTQYF,TGTGCCAGCAGCCCAAGCACAGATACGCAGTATTTT,TRBV13,NA,TRBJ2-3,NA
CASSLGIYTEAFF,TGTGCCAGCAGCTTAGGTATTTACACTGAAGCTTTCTTT,TRBV7-2,many,TRBJ1-1,NA
CASSLIRGRGEQYF,TGTGCCAGCAGTTTAATTAGGGGAAGAGGGGAGCAGTACTTC,TRBV7-2,NA,TRBJ2-7,NA
CASSSNDVWGRGNQPQHF,TGTGCCAGCAGCTCTAATGATGTGTGGGGAAGGGGCAATCAGCCCCAGCATTTT,TRBV5-5,NA,TRBJ1-5,NA
CASKGWQFNQPQHF,TGTGCCAGCAAAGGGTGGCAGTTCAATCAGCCCCAGCATTTT,TRBV6-1,NA,TRBJ1-5,NA